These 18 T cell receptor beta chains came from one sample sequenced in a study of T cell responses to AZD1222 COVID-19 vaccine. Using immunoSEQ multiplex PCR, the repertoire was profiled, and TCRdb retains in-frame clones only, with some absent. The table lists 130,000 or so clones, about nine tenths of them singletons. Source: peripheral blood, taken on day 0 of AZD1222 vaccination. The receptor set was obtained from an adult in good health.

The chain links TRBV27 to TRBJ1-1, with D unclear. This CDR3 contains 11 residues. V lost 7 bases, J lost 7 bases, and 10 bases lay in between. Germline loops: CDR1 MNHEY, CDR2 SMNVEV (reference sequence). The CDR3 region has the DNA TGTGCCAGCACCTCTCTGGGTGAAGCTTTCTTT. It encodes CASTSLGEAFF.

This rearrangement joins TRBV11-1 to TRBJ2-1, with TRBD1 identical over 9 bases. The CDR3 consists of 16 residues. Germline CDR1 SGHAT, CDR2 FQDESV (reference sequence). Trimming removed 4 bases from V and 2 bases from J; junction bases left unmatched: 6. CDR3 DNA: TGTGCCAGCAGCTCGTCCGGGACAGGGACCTACAATGAGCAGTTCTTC. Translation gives CASSSSGTGTYNEQFF. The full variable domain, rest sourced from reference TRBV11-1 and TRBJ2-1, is EAEVAQSPRYKITEKSQAVAFWCDPISGHATLYWYRQILGQGPELLVQFQDESVVDDSQLPKDRFSAERLKGVDSTLKIQPAELGDSAMYLCASSSSGTGTYNEQFFGPGTRLTVL.

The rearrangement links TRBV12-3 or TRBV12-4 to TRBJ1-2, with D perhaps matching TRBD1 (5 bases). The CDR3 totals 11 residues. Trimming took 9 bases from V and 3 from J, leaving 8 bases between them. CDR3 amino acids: CASRQYYGYTF. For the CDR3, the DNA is TGTGCCAGTCGACAGTACTATGGCTACACCTTC.

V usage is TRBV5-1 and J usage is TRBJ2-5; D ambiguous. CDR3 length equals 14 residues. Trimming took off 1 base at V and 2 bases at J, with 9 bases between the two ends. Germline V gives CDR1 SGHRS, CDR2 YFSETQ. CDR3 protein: CASSLLTLQETQYF. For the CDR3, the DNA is TGCGCCAGCAGCTTGCTGACCCTTCAAGAGACCCAGTACTTC.

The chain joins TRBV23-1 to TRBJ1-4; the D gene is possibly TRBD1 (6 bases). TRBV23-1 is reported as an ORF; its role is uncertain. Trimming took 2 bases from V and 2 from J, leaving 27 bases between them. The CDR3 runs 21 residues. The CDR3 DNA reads TGCGCCAGCAGTCAAACGGGGGCCGCCGGGGAAGGTTCGGGGACTAATGAAAAACTGTTTTTT. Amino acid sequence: CASSQTGAAGEGSGTNEKLFF.

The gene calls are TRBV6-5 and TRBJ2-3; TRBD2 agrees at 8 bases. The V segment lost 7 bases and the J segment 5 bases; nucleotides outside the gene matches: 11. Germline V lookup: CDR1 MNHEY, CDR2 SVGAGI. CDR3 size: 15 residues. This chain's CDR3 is CASTKTGGLGDTQYF. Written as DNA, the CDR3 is TGTGCCAGCACCAAGACGGGGGGGCTTGGAGATACGCAGTATTTT.

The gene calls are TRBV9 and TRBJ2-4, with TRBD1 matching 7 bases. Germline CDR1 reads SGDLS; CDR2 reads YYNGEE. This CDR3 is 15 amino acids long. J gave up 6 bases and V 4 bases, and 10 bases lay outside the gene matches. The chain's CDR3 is CASSPTGTVGNIQYF. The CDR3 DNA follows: TGTGCCAGCAGCCCAACCGGGACAGTGGGAAACATTCAGTACTTC.

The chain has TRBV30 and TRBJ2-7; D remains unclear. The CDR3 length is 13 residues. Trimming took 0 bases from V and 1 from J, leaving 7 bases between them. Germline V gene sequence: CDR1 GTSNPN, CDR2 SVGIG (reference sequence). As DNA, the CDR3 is TGTGCCTGGAGTGTTCGAGGATCCTACGAGCAGTACTTC. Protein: CAWSVRGSYEQYF.

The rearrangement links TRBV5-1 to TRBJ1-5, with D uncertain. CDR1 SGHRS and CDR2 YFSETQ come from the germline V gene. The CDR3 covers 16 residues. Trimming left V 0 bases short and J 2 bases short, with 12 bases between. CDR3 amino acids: CASSLGPGEGNQPQHF. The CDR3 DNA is TGCGCCAGCAGCTTGGGGCCTGGGGAGGGCAATCAGCCCCAGCATTTT. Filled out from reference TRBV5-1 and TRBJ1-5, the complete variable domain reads KAGVTQTPRYLIKTRGQQVTLSCSPISGHRSVSWYQQTPGQGLQFLFEYFSETQRNKGNFPGRFSGRQFSNSRSEMNVSTLELGDSALYLCASSLGPGEGNQPQHFGDGTRLSIL.

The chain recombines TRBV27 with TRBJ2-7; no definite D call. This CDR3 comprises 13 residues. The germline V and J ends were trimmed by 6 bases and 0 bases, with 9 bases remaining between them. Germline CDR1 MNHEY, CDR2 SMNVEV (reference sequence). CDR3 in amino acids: CASRTLSSYEQYF. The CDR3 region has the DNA TGTGCCAGCAGGACACTGAGCTCCTACGAGCAGTACTTC.

CDR3 coding DNA: TGTGCCAGCAGTACGAGGACCGTCGGCACCATATATTTT. Encoded protein: CASSTRTVGTIYF. V gene TRBV28 combines with J gene TRBJ1-3; D unclear. The CDR3 totals 13 residues. Germline CDR1 is MDHEN and CDR2 is SYDVKM. V was cut by 5 bases and J by 9 bases, with 14 bases left in between.

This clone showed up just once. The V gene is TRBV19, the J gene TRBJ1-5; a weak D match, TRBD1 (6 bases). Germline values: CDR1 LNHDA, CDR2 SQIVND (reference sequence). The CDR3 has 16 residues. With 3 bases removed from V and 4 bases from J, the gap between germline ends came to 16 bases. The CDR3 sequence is CASSIWEGQLNQPQHF. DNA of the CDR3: TGTGCCAGTAGTATTTGGGAAGGACAGCTTAATCAGCCCCAGCATTTT.

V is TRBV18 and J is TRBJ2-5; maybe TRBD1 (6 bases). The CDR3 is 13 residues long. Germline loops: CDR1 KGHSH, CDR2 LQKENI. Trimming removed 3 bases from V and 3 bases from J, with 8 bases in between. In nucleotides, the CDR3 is TGTGCCAGCTCACCCCGGACAGAAGAGACCCAGTACTTC. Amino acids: CASSPRTEETQYF.

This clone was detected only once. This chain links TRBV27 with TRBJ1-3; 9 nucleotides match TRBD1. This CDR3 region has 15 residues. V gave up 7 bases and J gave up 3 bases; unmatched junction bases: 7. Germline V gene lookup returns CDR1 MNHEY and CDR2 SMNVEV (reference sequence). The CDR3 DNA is TGTGCCAGCAAGTTACAGGGGGCGGTTGGAAACACCATATATTTT. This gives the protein CASKLQGAVGNTIYF.

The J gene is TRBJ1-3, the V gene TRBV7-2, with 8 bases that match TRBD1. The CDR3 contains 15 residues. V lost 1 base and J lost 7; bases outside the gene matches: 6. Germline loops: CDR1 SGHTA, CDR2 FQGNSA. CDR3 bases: TGTGCCAGCAGCTTAGTTACAGGGGGGCGTAACACCATATATTTT. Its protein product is CASSLVTGGRNTIYF.

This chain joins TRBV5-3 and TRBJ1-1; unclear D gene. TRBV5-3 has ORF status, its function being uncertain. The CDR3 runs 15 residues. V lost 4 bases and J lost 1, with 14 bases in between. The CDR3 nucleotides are TGTGCCAGAAGCCCCCGGTGGCAGACGAACACTGAAGCTTTCTTT. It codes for CARSPRWQTNTEAFF.

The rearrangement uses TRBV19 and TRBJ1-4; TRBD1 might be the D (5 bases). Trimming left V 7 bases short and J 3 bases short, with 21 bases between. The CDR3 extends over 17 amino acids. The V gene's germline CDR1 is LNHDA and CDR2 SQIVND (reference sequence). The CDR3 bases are TGTGCCAGTACCCCCCAAATTGGGAGGGGACCTAATGAAAAACTGTTTTTT. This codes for CASTPQIGRGPNEKLFF.

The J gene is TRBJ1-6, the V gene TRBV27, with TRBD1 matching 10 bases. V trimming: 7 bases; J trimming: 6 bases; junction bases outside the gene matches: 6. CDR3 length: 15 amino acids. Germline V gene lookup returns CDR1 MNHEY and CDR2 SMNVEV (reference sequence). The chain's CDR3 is CASTPGQGFNSPLHF. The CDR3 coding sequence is TGTGCCAGCACTCCGGGACAGGGGTTTAATTCACCCCTCCACTTT.